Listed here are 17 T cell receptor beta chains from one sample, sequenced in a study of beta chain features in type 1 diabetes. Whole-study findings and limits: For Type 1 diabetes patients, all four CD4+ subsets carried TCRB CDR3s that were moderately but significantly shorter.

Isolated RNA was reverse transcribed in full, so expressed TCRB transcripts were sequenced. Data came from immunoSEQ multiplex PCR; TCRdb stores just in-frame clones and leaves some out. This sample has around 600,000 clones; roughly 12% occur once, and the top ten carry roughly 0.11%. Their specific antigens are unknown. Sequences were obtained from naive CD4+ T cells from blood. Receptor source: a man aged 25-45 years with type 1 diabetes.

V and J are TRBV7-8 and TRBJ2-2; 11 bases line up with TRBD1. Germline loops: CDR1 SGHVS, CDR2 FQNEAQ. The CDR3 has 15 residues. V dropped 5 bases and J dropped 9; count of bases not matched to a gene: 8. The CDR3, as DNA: TGTGCCAGCAGCGGGGGGACAGGGGGTTTCAGGGAGCTGTTTTTT. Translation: CASSGGTGGFRELFF.

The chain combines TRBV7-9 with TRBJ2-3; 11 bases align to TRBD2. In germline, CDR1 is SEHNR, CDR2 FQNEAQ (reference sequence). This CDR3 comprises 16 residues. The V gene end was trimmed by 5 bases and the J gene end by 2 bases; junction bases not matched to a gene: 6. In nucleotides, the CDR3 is TGTGCCAGCAGCGATGGGACTAGCGGACACACAGATACGCAGTATTTT. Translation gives CASSDGTSGHTDTQYF.

In DNA form, the CDR3 reads TGTGCCAGTAGTATCGGACGGAGCTCCTACGAGCAGTACTTC. It is translated as CASSIGRSSYEQYF. The chain has TRBV19 and TRBJ2-7; D gene uncertain. Germline V gene sequence: CDR1 LNHDA, CDR2 SQIVND (reference sequence). The CDR3 spans 14 residues. Deletions cut 3 bases from V and 0 bases from J, with 9 bases between.

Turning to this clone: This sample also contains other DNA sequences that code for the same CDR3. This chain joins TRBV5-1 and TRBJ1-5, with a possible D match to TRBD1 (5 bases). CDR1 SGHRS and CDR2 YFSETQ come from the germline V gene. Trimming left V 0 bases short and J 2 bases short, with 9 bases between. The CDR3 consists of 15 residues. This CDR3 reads CASSLGQGGNQPQHF. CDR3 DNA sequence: TGCGCCAGCAGCTTGGGTCAGGGCGGCAATCAGCCCCAGCATTTT.

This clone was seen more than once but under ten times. CDR3 loop: CAISESTGARTDTQYF. CDR3 in DNA: TGTGCCATCAGTGAGTCAACAGGGGCCCGCACAGATACGCAGTATTTT. The rearrangement joins TRBV10-3 to TRBJ2-3; 7 bases line up with TRBD1. Trimming at V came to 0 bases and at J to 1 base, leaving 4 bases not matched to a gene. Germline-derived CDR1 and CDR2 are ENHRY and SYGVKD. This CDR3 contains 16 residues.

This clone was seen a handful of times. The CDR3 nucleotides are TGTGCCAGCAGCCAAGGTAATCAGGGTGGCACAGATACGCAGTATTTT. This gives the protein CASSQGNQGGTDTQYF. The chain recombines TRBV4-2 with TRBJ2-3, with D perhaps matching TRBD1 (5 bases). This CDR3 is 16 amino acids long. Germline V gene sequence: CDR1 LGHNA, CDR2 YNFKEQ. The V gene lost 1 base and the J gene lost 1 base, with 12 bases spanning the gap.

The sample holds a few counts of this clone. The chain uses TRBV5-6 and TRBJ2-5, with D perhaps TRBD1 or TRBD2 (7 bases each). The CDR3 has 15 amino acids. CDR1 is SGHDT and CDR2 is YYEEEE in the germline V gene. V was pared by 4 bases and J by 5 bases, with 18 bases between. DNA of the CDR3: TGTGCCAGCAGCCCCCTGGGAGGGGGCATTGAGACCCAGTACTTC. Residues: CASSPLGGGIETQYF. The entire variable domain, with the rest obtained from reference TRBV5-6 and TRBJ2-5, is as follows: DAGVTQSPTHLIKTRGQQVTLRCSPKSGHDTVSWYQQALGQGPQFIFQYYEEEERQRGNFPDRFSGHQFPNYSSELNVNALLLGDSALYLCASSPLGGGIETQYFGPGTRLLVL.

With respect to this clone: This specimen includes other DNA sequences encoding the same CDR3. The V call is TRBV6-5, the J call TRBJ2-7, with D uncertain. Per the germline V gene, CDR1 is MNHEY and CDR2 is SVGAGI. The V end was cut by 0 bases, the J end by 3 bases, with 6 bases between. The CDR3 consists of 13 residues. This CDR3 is CASSYSASYEQYF. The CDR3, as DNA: TGTGCCAGCAGTTACTCGGCTAGCTACGAGCAGTACTTC.

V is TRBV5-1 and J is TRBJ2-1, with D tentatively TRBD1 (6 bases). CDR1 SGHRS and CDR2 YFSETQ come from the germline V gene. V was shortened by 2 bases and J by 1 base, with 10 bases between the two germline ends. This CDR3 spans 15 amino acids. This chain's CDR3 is CASSFDRNSYNEQFF. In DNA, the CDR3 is TGCGCCAGCAGCTTCGACAGGAATTCCTACAATGAGCAGTTCTTC.

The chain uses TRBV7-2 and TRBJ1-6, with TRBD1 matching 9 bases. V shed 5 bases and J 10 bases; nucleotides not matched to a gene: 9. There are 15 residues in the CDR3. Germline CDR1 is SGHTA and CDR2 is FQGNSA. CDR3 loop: CASSARQGEGSPLHF. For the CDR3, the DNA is TGTGCCAGCAGCGCCCGACAGGGGGAAGGGTCACCCCTCCACTTT. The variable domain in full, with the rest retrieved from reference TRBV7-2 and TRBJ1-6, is GAGVSQSPSNKVTEKGKDVELRCDPISGHTALYWYRQSLGQGLEFLIYFQGNSAPDKSGLPSDRFSAERTGGSVSTLTIQRTQQEDSAVYLCASSARQGEGSPLHFGNGTRLTVT.

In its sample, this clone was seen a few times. The CDR3 loop is CSVVDEITVTF. In nucleotides, the CDR3 is TGCAGCGTTGTAGACGAAATAACGGTCACCTTC. The chain uses TRBV29-1 and TRBJ1-2; no firm D call. CDR1 and CDR2 (germline): SQVTM, ANQGSEA. Trimming removed 4 bases from V and 13 bases from J, with 16 bases in between. This CDR3 is 11 amino acids long.

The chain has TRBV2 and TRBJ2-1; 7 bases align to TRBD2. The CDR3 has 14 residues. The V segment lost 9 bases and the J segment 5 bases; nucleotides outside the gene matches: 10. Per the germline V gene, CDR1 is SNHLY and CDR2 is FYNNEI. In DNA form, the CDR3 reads TGTGCCAGGCGGACTAGTTTCGATCACAATGAGCAGTTCTTC. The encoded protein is CARRTSFDHNEQFF.

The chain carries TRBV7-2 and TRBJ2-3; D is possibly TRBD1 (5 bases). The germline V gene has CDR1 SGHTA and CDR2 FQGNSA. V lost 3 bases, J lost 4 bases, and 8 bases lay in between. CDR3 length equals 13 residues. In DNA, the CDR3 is TGTGCCAGCAGCTTCAGGGCCCCAGATACGCAGTATTTT. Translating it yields CASSFRAPDTQYF. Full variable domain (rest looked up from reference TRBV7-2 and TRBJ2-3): GAGVSQSPSNKVTEKGKDVELRCDPISGHTALYWYRQSLGQGLEFLIYFQGNSAPDKSGLPSDRFSAERTGGSVSTLTIQRTQQEDSAVYLCASSFRAPDTQYFGPGTRLTVL.

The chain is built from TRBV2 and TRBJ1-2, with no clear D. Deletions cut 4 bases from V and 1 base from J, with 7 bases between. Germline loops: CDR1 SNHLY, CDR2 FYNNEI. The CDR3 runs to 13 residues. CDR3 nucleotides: TGTGCCAGCAGTGGGGATATTAACTATGGCTACACCTTC. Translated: CASSGDINYGYTF.

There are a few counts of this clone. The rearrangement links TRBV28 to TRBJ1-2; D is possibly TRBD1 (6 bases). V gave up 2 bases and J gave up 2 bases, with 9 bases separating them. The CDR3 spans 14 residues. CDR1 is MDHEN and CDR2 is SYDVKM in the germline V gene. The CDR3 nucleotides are TGTGCCAGCAGTTTAGCAGGGGTGAACTATGGCTACACCTTC. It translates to CASSLAGVNYGYTF.

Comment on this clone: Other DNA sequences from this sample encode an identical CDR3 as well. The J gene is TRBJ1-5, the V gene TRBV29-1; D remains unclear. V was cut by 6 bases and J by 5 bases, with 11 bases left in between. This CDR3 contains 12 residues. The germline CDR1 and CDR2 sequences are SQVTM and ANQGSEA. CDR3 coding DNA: TGCAGCGTGGGAGAGGGAGATCAGCCCCAGCATTTT. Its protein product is CSVGEGDQPQHF.

The CDR3 reads CASSLYQGKGYTF. CDR3 nucleotide sequence: TGTGCCAGCAGTTTATACCAGGGGAAAGGCTACACCTTC. The chain couples TRBV27 to TRBJ1-2, with D possibly matching TRBD1 (6 bases). The CDR3 runs 13 residues. The germline V gene encodes CDR1 MNHEY and CDR2 SMNVEV (reference sequence). With 1 base removed from V and 8 bases from J, the gap between germline ends came to 11 bases.